A single T cell receptor beta chain is shown here with its context. This specimen comes from a study of control samples from healthy donors and cancer patients. Some clones are missing from TCRdb's copy, which holds only in-frame ones; the method was immunoSEQ multiplex PCR. In all, the sample yields some 190,000 clones. The CDR3 spans 13 residues. Trimming took off 10 bases at V and 2 bases at J, with 15 bases between the two ends. This TCR was sampled from a woman aged 30 to 39 in good health. The J gene is TRBJ2-7, the V gene TRBV12-3 or TRBV12-4; no clear D. The specimen sequenced was blood. CDR3 loop: CATTPGTAYEQYF. CDR3 in DNA: TGTGCCACTACCCCCGGCACAGCCTACGAGCAGTACTTC.